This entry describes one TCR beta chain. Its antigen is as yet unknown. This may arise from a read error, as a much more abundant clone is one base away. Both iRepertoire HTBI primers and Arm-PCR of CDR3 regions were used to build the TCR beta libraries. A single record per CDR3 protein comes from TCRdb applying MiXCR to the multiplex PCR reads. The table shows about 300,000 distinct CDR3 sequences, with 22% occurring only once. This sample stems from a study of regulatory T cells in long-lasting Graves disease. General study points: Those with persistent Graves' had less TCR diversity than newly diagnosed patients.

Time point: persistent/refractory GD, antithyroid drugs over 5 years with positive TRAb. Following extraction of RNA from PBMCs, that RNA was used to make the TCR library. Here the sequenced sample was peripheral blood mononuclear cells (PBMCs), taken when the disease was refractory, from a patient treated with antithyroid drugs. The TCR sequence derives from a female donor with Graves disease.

The CDR3 loop is CASMRDRTADTQYF. CDR3 DNA sequence: TGTGCCAGCATGCGGGACAGGACTGCAGATACGCAGTATTTT. The gene calls are TRBV28 and TRBJ2-3, with TRBD1 matching over 8 bases. CDR3 length: 14 residues. Germline CDR1 and CDR2: MDHEN and SYDVKM. With V trimmed by 7 bases and J by 4 bases, 7 bases remained unmatched.